Described below is a single TCR beta chain sequence and its context. Unmatched junction bases numbered 7, after V lost 5 bases and J lost 7 bases. The CDR3 is made up of 13 amino acids. Germline CDR1 SGHVS, CDR2 FQNEAQ. The data stem from a study of cytomegalovirus exposure and HLA in healthy donors. Whole-study context: The 90 to 150 validation repertoires used the same platform as the 550 to 700 first-cohort repertoires (as reported by a later analysis).

Here immunoSEQ multiplex PCR was the method, and the copy in TCRdb shows in-frame clones only, minus some. The top ten hold around 2.5% of the sample, which has 150,000 to 200,000 clones, just under 85% seen once. This rearrangement joins TRBV7-8 to TRBJ1-2; the match to TRBD1 covers 7 bases. What was sequenced was PBMCs. This receptor was obtained from a man younger than 45 in good health and CMV-seropositive. The CDR3 is CASSQAGDSGYTF. The DNA for the CDR3 is TGTGCCAGCAGCCAAGCGGGGGACAGTGGCTACACCTTC.